Listed here is a single T cell receptor beta chain. V dropped 0 bases and J dropped 8 bases, with 14 bases sitting between them. This CDR3 is 15 amino acids long. CDR1 and CDR2 from the germline V gene are SGHDT and YYEEEE. Resolution of symptoms, clearance, or two negative PCRs was present in recovered Cohort 3 donors. Authors' analysis steps: For nucleated cells, counts were estimated from reference gene primer amplification. Sequenced by immunoSEQ multiplex PCR; TCRdb stores in-frame clones only, minus some. V and J calls and clone size come straight from that table; D and trimming were deduced from the DNA. The sample carries some 200,000 clones, about 90% recorded once. This sample was included in a study of blood T cell repertoires in COVID-19. Turning to the study itself: Italy, Spain and the United States were the sources of the convalescent and acute COVID-19 samples. The analysed material was cDNA or gDNA that came from T cells, B-cell-depleted T cells, or PBMCs.

The TCR comes from a woman aged 25 to 39 who had recovered from COVID-19. Source material: PBMCs or T cells enriched from blood (not recorded which). The rearrangement uses TRBV5-6 and TRBJ1-4, with D perhaps matching TRBD1 (5 bases). This CDR3 is CASSLEGRAREKLFF. CDR3 nucleotide sequence: TGTGCCAGCAGCTTGGAGGGCAGGGCGAGGGAAAAACTGTTTTTT.